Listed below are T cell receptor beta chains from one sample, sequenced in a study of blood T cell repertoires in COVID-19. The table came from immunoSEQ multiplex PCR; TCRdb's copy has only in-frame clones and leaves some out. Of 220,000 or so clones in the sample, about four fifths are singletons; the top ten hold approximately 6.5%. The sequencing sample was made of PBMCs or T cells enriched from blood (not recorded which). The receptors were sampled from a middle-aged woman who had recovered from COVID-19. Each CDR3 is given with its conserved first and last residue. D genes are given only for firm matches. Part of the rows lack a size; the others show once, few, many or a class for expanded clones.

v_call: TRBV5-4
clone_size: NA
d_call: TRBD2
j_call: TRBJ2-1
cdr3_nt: TGTGCCAGCAGCTTCGGAACTAGCGGGACGTACAATGAGCAGTTCTTC
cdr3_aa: CASSFGTSGTYNEQFF

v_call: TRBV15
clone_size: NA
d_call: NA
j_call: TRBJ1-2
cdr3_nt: TGTGCCACCAGCAGAGATGGTCGGTTGTACACCTTC
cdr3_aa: CATSRDGRLYTF

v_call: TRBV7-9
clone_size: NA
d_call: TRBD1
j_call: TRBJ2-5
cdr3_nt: TGTGCCAGCAGAGCTGGGACAGGAGAAGAGACCCAGTACTTC
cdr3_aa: CASRAGTGEETQYF

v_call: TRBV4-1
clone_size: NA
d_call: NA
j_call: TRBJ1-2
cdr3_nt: TGCGCCAGCAGCTCCCGAACCCGGCACGGGATCTATGGCTACACCTTC
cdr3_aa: CASSSRTRHGIYGYTF

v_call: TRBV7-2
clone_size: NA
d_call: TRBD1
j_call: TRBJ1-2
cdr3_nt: TGTGCCAGCAGTCCTATGGACAGGGAGAATGGCTACACCTTC
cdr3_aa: CASSPMDRENGYTF

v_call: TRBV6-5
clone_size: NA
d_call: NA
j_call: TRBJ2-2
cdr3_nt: TGTGCCAGCAGTCGGCTGTCAGGGCTTACCGGGGAGCTGTTTTTT
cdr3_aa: CASSRLSGLTGELFF

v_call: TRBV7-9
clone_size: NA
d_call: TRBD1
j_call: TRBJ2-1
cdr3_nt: TGTGCCAGCAGCTCCCAGACGACAGGGGGCTCCTACAATGAGCAGTTCTTC
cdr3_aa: CASSSQTTGGSYNEQFF

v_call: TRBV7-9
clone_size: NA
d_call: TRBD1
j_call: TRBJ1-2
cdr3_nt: TGTGCCAGCAGCCCTGGGACAGGCCTGTTTGGCTACACCTTC
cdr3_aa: CASSPGTGLFGYTF

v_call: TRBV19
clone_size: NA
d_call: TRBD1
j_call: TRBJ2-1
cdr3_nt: TGTGCCAGTACCTTGGTCCAGGGGACAGGGGTCAGGCAGTTCTTC
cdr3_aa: CASTLVQGTGVRQFF

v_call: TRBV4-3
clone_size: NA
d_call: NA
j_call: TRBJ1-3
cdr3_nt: TGCGCCAGCAGCCAAGTTCAGGGCAACGCTGGAAACACCATATATTTT
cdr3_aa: CASSQVQGNAGNTIYF

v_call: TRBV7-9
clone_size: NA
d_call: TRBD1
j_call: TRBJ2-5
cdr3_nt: TGTGCCAGCAGCCTGACAGGGTGGGGGGAGACCCAGTACTTC
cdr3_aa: CASSLTGWGETQYF

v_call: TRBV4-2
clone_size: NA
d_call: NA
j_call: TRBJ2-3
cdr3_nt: TGTGCCAGCAGCCAAGAAGCCCGGGAGTGGGCAGATACGCAGTATTTT
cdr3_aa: CASSQEAREWADTQYF

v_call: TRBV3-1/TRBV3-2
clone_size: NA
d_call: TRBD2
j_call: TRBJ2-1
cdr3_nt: TGTGCCAGCAGCCCGGTGGGGACTAGCGGCAATGAGCAGTTCTTC
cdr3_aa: CASSPVGTSGNEQFF

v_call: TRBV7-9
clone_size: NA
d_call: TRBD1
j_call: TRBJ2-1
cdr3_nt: TGTGCCAGCAGCTTAGTGAGCGGACAGGGTCAGTTCTTC
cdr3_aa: CASSLVSGQGQFF

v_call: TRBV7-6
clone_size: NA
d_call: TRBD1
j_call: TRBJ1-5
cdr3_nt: TGTGCCAGCAGCTTACGACCGCCGGGACAGGGTGATCAGCCCCAGCATTTT
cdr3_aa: CASSLRPPGQGDQPQHF

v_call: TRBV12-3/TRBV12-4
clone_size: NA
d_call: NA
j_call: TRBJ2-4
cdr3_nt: TGTGCCAGCAGCCCTGGGGCTCCAAACATTCAGTACTTC
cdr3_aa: CASSPGAPNIQYF

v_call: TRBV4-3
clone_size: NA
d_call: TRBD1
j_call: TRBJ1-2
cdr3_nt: TGCGCCAGCAGCCTGGGACAGGGGTATGGCTACACCTTC
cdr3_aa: CASSLGQGYGYTF

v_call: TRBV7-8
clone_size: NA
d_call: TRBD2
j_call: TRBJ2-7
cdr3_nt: TGTGCCAGCAGCCAATCGGGGGTAGCGGGATCCTACGAGCAGTACTTC
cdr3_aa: CASSQSGVAGSYEQYF

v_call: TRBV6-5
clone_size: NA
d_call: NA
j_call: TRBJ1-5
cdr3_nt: TGTGCCGGAGGGCGGTGGCCCCAGCATTTT
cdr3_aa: CAGGRWPQHF

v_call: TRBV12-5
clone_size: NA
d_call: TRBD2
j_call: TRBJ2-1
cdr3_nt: TGTGCTAGTGGTAACCAGAGAGCTAGCGGGAAGGTCAATGAGCAGTTCTTC
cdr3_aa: CASGNQRASGKVNEQFF

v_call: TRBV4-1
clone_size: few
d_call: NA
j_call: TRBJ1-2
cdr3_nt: TGCGCCAGCAGCCCCCTAGGCCGAGGGGGCTATGGCTACACCTTC
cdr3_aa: CASSPLGRGGYGYTF

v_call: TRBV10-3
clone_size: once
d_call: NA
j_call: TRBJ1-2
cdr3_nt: TGTGCCATCAGTGAGTCAGGTTACAGAACTAACTATGGCTACACCTTC
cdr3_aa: CAISESGYRTNYGYTF

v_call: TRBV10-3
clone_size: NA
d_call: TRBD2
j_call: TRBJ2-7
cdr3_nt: TGTGCCATCAGCGGGACTAGCGGAACCTACGAGCAGTACTTC
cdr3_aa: CAISGTSGTYEQYF

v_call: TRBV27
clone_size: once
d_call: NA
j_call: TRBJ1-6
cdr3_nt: TGTGCCAGCAGTTCTCGGACTGGGGGCCTGAATTCACCCCTCCACTTT
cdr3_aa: CASSSRTGGLNSPLHF

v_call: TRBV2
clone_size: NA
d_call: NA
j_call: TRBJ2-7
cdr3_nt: TGTGCCAGCATTGATGACGGGGGCTCCTACGAGCAGTACTTC
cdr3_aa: CASIDDGGSYEQYF

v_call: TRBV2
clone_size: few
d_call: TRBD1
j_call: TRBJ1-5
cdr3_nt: TGTGCCAGCAGTCGGAGACAGGGCGGGGATCAGCCCCAGCATTTT
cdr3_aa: CASSRRQGGDQPQHF

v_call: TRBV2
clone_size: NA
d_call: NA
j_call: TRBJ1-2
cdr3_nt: TGTGCCAGCAGTGGTCGGGACATGAACTATGGCTACACCTTC
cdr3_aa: CASSGRDMNYGYTF

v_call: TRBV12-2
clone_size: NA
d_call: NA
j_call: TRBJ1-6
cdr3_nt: TGTGCAAGTCGCTTAGTACCGGGGGGGAGGTCCTATAATTCACCCCTCCACTTT
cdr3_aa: CASRLVPGGRSYNSPLHF

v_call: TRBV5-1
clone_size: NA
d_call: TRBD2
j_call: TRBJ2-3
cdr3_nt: TGCGCCAGCAGCTACGGTAGCGGGAGTGGGTCAGATACGCAGTATTTT
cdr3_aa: CASSYGSGSGSDTQYF

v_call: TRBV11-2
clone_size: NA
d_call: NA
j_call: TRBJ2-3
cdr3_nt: TGTGCCAGCAGCAGTAGGGGCAGGGTCCGGCCAGATACGCAGTATTTT
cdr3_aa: CASSSRGRVRPDTQYF

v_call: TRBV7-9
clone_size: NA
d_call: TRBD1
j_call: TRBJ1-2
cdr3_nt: TGTGCCAGCAGCTCGGCGGGACAGGGGGCGTCAAACTATGGCTACACCTTC
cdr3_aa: CASSSAGQGASNYGYTF

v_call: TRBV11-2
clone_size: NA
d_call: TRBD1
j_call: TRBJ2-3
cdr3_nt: TGTGCCAGCAGCTCATGGGACAGATGGGCAGATACGCAGTATTTT
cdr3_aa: CASSSWDRWADTQYF

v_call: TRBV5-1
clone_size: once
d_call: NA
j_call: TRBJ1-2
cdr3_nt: TGCGCCAGCAGCTCCCCCGACAGCAACTATGGCTACACCTTC
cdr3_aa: CASSSPDSNYGYTF

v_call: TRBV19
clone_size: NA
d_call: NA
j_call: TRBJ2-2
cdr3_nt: TGTGCCAGTAGTATCGGACAGCCCGGGACCACCGGGGAGCTGTTTTTT
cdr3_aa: CASSIGQPGTTGELFF

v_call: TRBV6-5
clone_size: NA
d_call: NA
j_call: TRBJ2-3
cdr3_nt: TGTGCCAGCAGGGCGGGGGATACGCAGTATTTT
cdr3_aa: CASRAGDTQYF

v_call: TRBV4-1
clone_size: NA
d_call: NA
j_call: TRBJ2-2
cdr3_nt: TGCGCCAGCAGCCAGCGGGACCAGAACACCGGGGAGCTGTTTTTT
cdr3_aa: CASSQRDQNTGELFF

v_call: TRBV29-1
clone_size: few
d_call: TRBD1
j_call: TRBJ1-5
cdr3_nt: TGCAGCGCCCTACTAGGGGAAGGCAGGGGGAATCAGCCCCAGCATTTT
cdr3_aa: CSALLGEGRGNQPQHF

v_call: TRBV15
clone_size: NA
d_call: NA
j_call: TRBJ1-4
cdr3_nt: TGTGCCACCTCGGGAGTTATTGGGGAAAAACTGTTTTTT
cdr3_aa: CATSGVIGEKLFF

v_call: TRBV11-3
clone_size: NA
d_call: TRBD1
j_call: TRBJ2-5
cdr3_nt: TGTGCCAGCAGCCCACGGGACAGGCCGGAGACCCAGTACTTC
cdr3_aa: CASSPRDRPETQYF

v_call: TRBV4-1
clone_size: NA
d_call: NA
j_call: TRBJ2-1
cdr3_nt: TGCGCCAGCAGCCAATTGACTAGTAACAATGAGCAGTTCTTC
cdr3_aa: CASSQLTSNNEQFF

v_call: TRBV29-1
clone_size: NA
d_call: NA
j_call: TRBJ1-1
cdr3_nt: TGCTCCTACAAGGGGGTGTACACTGAAGCTTTCTTT
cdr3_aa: CSYKGVYTEAFF

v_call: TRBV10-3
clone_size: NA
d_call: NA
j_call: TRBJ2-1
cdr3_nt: TGTGCCATCAGCGACATACTCTACAATGAGCAGTTCTTC
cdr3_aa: CAISDILYNEQFF

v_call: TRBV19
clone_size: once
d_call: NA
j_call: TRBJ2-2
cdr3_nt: TGTGCCAGTAAAGTGCAGGTCAACACCGGGGAGCTGTTTTTT
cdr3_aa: CASKVQVNTGELFF

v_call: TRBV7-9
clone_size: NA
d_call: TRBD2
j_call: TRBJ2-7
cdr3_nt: TGTGCCAGCAGCTCCCGAGCCGTGGCGGGAGCTGGGGAGCAGTACTTC
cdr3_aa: CASSSRAVAGAGEQYF

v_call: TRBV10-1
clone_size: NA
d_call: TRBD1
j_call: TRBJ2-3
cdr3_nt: TGCGCCAGCAGTGAGGGAACTGGACAGGGTGTGAAAGATACGCAGTATTTT
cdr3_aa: CASSEGTGQGVKDTQYF

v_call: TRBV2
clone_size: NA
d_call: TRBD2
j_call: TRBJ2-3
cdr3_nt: TGTGCCAACAAGCGGACTAGCGGGATTTCAGATACGCAGTATTTT
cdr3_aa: CANKRTSGISDTQYF

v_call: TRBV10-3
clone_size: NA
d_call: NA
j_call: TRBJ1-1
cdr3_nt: TGTGCCATCAGTGGGGCCGGGGGTACTGAAGCTTTCTTT
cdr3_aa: CAISGAGGTEAFF